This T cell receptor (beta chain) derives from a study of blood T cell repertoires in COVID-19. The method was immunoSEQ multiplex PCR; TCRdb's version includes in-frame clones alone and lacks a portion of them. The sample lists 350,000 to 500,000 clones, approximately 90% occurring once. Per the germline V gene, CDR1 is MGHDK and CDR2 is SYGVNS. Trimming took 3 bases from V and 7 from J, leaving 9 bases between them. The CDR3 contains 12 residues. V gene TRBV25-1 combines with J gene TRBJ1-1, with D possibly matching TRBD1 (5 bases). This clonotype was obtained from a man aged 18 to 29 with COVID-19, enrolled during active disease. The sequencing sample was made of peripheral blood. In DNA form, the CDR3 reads TGTGCCAGCAGTGATTTACAGGATGAAGCTTTCTTT. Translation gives CASSDLQDEAFF.